This TCR beta chain originates from a study of metastatic and nonmetastatic thyroid tumors. Study-wide background: Patients with malignant and benign thyroid disease provided blood and tumor or nodule tissue, whose repertoires were compared. Whole-study results and caveats: Across blood and tumor, TCR beta diversity in malignant thyroid tumors was reportedly significantly higher than in benign nodules.

Nobody among the patients had been given any treatment before thyroid surgery. The table lists this clone with many counts. Its antigen is undetermined. With 4 bases removed from V and 4 bases from J, the gap between germline ends came to 11 bases. The length of the CDR3 is 14 residues. Looked up from germline, CDR1 is MNHNS and CDR2 is SASEGT. In the authors' workflow: Researchers built a distant-metastasis classifier for papillary thyroid cancer that drew on CDR3 differences across clinicopathological groups. TCRdb re-called clones via MiXCR from the PCR reads. What appears here as the V and J calls and clone size reflects TCRdb's work, not the paper's. The data contain 30,000 to 35,000 clones, 17% of them singletons.

Sequenced: blood. The rearrangement links TRBV6-1 to TRBJ1-5; TRBD1 is a possible D gene (5 bases). This TCR came from a female donor with papillary thyroid cancer or a benign thyroid nodule (not recorded which). Some clones in this sample may be carry-over from other donors' samples. CDR3 in amino acids: CASSAPGGNQPQHF. DNA for the CDR3: TGTGCCAGCAGTGCCCCCGGGGGAAATCAGCCCCAGCATTTT.